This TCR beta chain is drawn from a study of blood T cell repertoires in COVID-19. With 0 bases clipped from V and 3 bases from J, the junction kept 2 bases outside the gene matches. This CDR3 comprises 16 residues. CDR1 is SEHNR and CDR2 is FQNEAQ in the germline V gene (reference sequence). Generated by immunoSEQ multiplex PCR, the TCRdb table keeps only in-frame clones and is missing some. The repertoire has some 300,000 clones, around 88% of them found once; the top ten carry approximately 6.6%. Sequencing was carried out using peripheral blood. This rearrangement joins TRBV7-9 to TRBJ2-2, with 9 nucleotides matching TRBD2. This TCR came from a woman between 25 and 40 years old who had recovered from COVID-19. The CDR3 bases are TGTGCCAGCAGCTTAGCAGCGGGGGGCGACACCGGGGAGCTGTTTTTT. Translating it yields CASSLAAGGDTGELFF.